The T cell receptor beta chain under discussion was sequenced for a study of T cell repertoires in cytomegalovirus infection (dated by TCRdb to between 2019 and 2020). About the investigation overall: Recently identified HLA-C-restricted CMV epitopes, whose presentation resists viral immunomodulation, were targeted by peptide stimulations together with well-studied HLA-B-restricted epitopes. Donor HLA type was relevant to the analysis, because carriage of CMV infection together with the matching HLA type was indicated by public TCR beta signatures.

TCRdb names Illumina HiSeq 1500 as the instrument used. TCRdb reprocessing: public reads trimmed at Q25 with fastp, clones called with MiXCR, in-frame beta chains kept. A single entry per CDR3 protein holds the most common genes and DNA from its merged rows. In this sample the table shows approximately 1,000,000 distinct CDR3 sequences, 31% of which occur a single time. 11% to 15% of the sample is taken by the ten largest. The sample's treatment or condition label is to be understood as: in vitro stimulation with specific CMV peptide epitopes to enrich CMV-specific T cells. Concerning this clonotype: It lacks a known antigen. No per-base quality is available; no much larger clone lies one base away.

Results and caveats for the whole study, not just this receptor: The ex vivo response was dominated by HLA-C-restricted CMV-specific TCR beta clonotypes, and the single most frequent clonotype in two of eight donors was supplied by these HLA-C-restricted clonotypes. In both this cohort and an independent approximately 400-donor cohort, the cumulative frequency of public TCR beta family members distinguished carriers of CMV infection plus the relevant HLA type.

The TCR was taken from a human donor in good health (CMV status not recorded). Some clones in this sample may be carry-over from other donors' samples. The sequencing here drew on cultured CD8+ T cells from PBMCs, taken from culture after CMV antigen stimulation.

The CDR3 protein sequence reads: CASSQRAEMNTEAFF. The sequenced DNA is TGTGCCAGCAGCCAACGCGCAGAAATGAACACTGAAGCTTTCTTT. This chain joins TRBV16 to TRBJ1-1, with the D gene too uncertain to name. V is cut by 2 bases and J by 0 bases, and the space between the germline ends is 10 bases. The germline V gene specifies KGHSY as CDR1 and FQNENV as CDR2. The CDR3 spans 15 residues, from the cysteine through the phenylalanine. The entry retains the CDR3 DNA only, 45 bases that are in frame from base 1.